This TCR beta chain comes out of a study of a mutant IDH1 vaccine in newly diagnosed glioma. Clones were sequenced by immunoSEQ multiplex PCR, and TCRdb holds only the in-frame ones, with some missing. The table lists some 120,000 clones, roughly 75% of them singletons, with 4.5% to 6% in the top ten. With respect to this clone: Antigen specificity is unknown.

Time point indicated: week 11, during vaccination. A 20-mer mutant IDH1 peptide at 300 ug was injected subcutaneously with topical imiquimod. Donors had new WHO grade 3 or 4 IDH1-mutant, ATRX-lost astrocytomas. The V end was cut by 0 bases, the J end by 4 bases, with 10 bases between. Germline CDR1 and CDR2: MNHEY and SVGAGI. CDR3 size: 15 residues. The material sequenced was PBMCs, taken from a glioma patient whose treatment included an IDH1 peptide vaccine. This clonotype was obtained from a man aged 40-50 years with glioma. This chain joins TRBV6-5 and TRBJ1-3, with a possible D match to TRBD1 (6 bases). CDR3 nucleotide sequence: TGTGCCAGCAGTTACTCGCAGGGGTGGGGAAACACCATATATTTT. Encoded protein: CASSYSQGWGNTIYF.